This TCR beta chain was identified during a study of shared clonotypes between healthy human individuals. Looking at the study overall: The study used three CD4 naive, three CD4 memory, two CD8 naive and one CD8 memory plate per donor. General study results and limits: Clonotype sharing among donors was thought likely to change with sequencing depth.

Worth noting for this clone: The antigen is unknown.

The assay was immunoSEQ multiplex PCR, and TCRdb's table has in-frame clones only and misses some. The sample has 2 million to 3 million clones; more than 85% are singletons. This CDR3 comprises 14 residues. Germline assignment: CDR1 LNHDA and CDR2 SQIVND (reference sequence). V lost 2 bases to trimming and J lost 4 bases, with 12 bases between them. The source material was naive CD4+ T cells from PBMCs. Regarding subset: CD45RA+ positively selected. V and J are TRBV19 and TRBJ2-7, with a tentative D call TRBD1 (6 bases). The receptor was derived from a young man in good health. Some clones in this sample may be carry-over from other donors' samples. CDR3 nucleotides: TGTGCCAGTAGTATACAGGGGTGGTCGTACGAGCAGTACTTC. It encodes CASSIQGWSYEQYF.